This entry lists 13 T cell receptor beta chains sequenced from one sample in a study of blood T cell repertoires in COVID-19. Only in-frame clones appear in the TCRdb table, and some are missing; sequencing was by immunoSEQ multiplex PCR. The table lists some 77,000 clones, roughly 85% of them singletons. The sequenced sample consisted of peripheral blood. These receptor sequences come from an older woman with acute or convalescent COVID-19.

This clone was recorded once. The chain employs TRBV27 and TRBJ1-1; no definite D call. The CDR3 has 11 residues. V lost 5 bases and J 1 base, leaving 2 bases between the germline ends. Germline CDR1 is MNHEY and CDR2 is SMNVEV (reference sequence). CDR3 residues: CASSRNTEAFF. CDR3 in DNA: TGTGCCAGCAGTCGGAACACTGAAGCTTTCTTT.

The CDR3: CATSDLSVRQEIDNETQYF. The CDR3 nucleotides read TGTGCCACCAGTGATTTGTCGGTACGACAGGAGATAGATAACGAGACCCAGTACTTC. The J gene is TRBJ2-5, the V gene TRBV24-1; tentatively, D is TRBD1 (6 bases). This CDR3 comprises 19 residues. Germline V lookup: CDR1 KGHDR, CDR2 SFDVKD. The germline V and J ends were trimmed by 0 bases and 5 bases, with 24 bases remaining between them.

The rearrangement links TRBV5-8 to TRBJ2-7; no firm D call. There are 12 residues in the CDR3. Germline V gene lookup returns CDR1 SGHTS and CDR2 YDEGEE. Trimming took 7 bases from V and 2 from J, leaving 10 bases between them. Here the CDR3 reads CASPGAAYEQYF. The CDR3 nucleotides are TGTGCCAGCCCTGGAGCAGCCTACGAGCAGTACTTC.

The chain has TRBV7-6 and TRBJ1-2; D unresolved. Germline CDR1 SGHVS, CDR2 FNYEAQ. Trimming removed 5 bases at V and 7 bases at J, with 17 bases between. The CDR3 extends over 14 amino acids. In nucleotides, the CDR3 is TGTGCCAGCAGCAGTCTGGGGAGGGAGGGTGGCTACACCTTC. The encoded protein is CASSSLGREGGYTF.

In DNA, the CDR3 is TGTGCCAGCAGCTTAGACATCTTCAACCCGAACAGGGGAATCCAGTACGAGCAGTACTTC. It yields the protein CASSLDIFNPNRGIQYEQYF. The chain is built from TRBV11-3 and TRBJ2-7; TRBD1 agrees at 7 bases. This CDR3 spans 20 amino acids. The junction had 21 bases not matched to a gene; V was cut back by 0 bases and J by 4 bases. Germline V CDR1 and CDR2: SGHNT, YENEEA.

V gene TRBV7-2 combines with J gene TRBJ2-5; D is undetermined. Trimming stripped 6 bases from V and 4 bases from J, with 6 bases between. Germline loops: CDR1 SGHTA, CDR2 FQGNSA. The CDR3 sequence is 11 residues long. The CDR3 nucleotides read TGTGCCAGCAGTTCCTTAGAGACCCAGTACTTC. It is translated as CASSSLETQYF.

V and J are TRBV30 and TRBJ1-2; D is possibly TRBD1 (6 bases). The CDR3 extends over 14 amino acids. Trimming removed 2 bases from V and 3 bases from J, with 13 bases in between. Germline CDR1 reads GTSNPN; CDR2 reads SVGIG (reference sequence). As DNA, the CDR3 is TGTGCCTGGAGTCGAGGACAGCGTTACTATGGCTACACCTTC. It is translated as CAWSRGQRYYGYTF.

The rearrangement joins TRBV6-1 to TRBJ2-3, with D possibly being TRBD1 (6 bases). The V and J ends lost 3 bases and 2 bases respectively, with 12 bases between them. The CDR3 consists of 15 residues. CDR1 is MNHNS, CDR2 SASEGT, per germline. The CDR3 sequence is CASSDRGHTTDTQYF. The CDR3 region has the DNA TGTGCCAGCAGTGATAGGGGACATACCACAGATACGCAGTATTTT.

The chain joins TRBV6-5 to TRBJ2-7, with TRBD1 as a possible D gene (5 bases). Germline V gene data show CDR1 as MNHEY and CDR2 as SVGAGI. The V end lost 6 bases, the J end lost 1 base, and 10 bases lay between the germline ends. The CDR3 spans 13 residues. The CDR3 DNA reads TGTGCCAGCAGCCTGCCAGGGTCCTACGAGCAGTACTTC. This encodes CASSLPGSYEQYF.

The chain has TRBV11-2 and TRBJ2-3; the D is unclear. The CDR3 extends over 14 amino acids. CDR1 SGHAT and CDR2 FQNNGV come from the germline V gene. V shed 1 base and J shed 4 bases, with 9 bases lying between them. The CDR3 here is CASSLGVISDTQYF. The CDR3 DNA is TGTGCCAGCAGCTTAGGAGTAATTTCAGATACGCAGTATTTT.

This clone was observed a single time. The chain links TRBV7-9 to TRBJ2-2; 7 bases are shared with TRBD2. The CDR3 contains 15 residues. CDR1 and CDR2 (germline): SEHNR, FQNEAQ (reference sequence). J gave up 0 bases and V 5 bases, and 3 bases lay outside the gene matches. CDR3 amino acids: CASSLTSANTGELFF. The DNA for the CDR3 is TGTGCCAGCAGCCTTACTAGCGCGAACACCGGGGAGCTGTTTTTT.

The sample holds a few counts of this clone. One end of the junction varies from germline; a read error may be responsible. V is TRBV27 and J is TRBJ1-1, with 11 positions matching TRBD1. In germline, CDR1 is MNHEY, CDR2 SMNVEV (reference sequence). The CDR3 contains 16 residues. In DNA, the CDR3 is TGTGCCAGCAGTTCCGGACAGGGGGCTTTTTTTCGTCCGTCTCTCTTT. Its translation: CASSSGQGAFFRPSLF.

The table lists this clone with a few counts. The CDR3 region has the DNA TGTGCCAGTAGGGGAAGTCAGGGTCTGGGGGAGACCCAGTACTTC. Its protein product is CASRGSQGLGETQYF. The chain has TRBV19 and TRBJ2-5; a possible D gene is TRBD1 (5 bases). V lost 6 bases and J lost 5, with 19 bases in between. The CDR3 has 15 residues. Looked up from germline, CDR1 is LNHDA and CDR2 is SQIVND (reference sequence).